The text below deals with one TCR beta chain. Sequenced by immunoSEQ multiplex PCR; TCRdb stores in-frame clones only, minus some. The sample lists approximately 200,000 clones, roughly 80% occurring once. From germline, CDR1 is MNHNS and CDR2 SASEGT. Trimming cost V 2 bases and J 9 bases; bases outside gene matches: 11. The CDR3 runs to 17 residues. The sample is drawn from a study of blood T cell repertoires in COVID-19. Study as a whole: The study drew acute and convalescent COVID-19 samples from the United States, Italy and Spain. T cells, B-cell-depleted T cells, or PBMCs provided the cDNA or gDNA that served as material.

Sequencing input: peripheral blood. The rearrangement links TRBV6-1 to TRBJ1-6; 9 bases align to TRBD1. The source of this sequence is a woman in her 40s with COVID-19, enrolled during active disease. The CDR3 protein is CASSETPPGQGRSPLHF. CDR3 in DNA: TGTGCCAGCAGTGAAACCCCACCGGGACAGGGTCGTTCACCCCTCCACTTT.